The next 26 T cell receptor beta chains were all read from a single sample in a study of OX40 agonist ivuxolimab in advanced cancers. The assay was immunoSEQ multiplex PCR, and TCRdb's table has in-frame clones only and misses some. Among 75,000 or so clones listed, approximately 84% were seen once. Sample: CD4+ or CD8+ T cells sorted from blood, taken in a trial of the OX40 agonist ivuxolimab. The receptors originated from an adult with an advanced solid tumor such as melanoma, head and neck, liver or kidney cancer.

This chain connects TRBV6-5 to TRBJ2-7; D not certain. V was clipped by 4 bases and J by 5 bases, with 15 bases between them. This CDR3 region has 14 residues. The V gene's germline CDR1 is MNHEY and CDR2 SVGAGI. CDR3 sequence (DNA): TGTGCCAGCAGTTTCATAGCAGGCCGAGACGAGCAGTACTTC. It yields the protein CASSFIAGRDEQYF.

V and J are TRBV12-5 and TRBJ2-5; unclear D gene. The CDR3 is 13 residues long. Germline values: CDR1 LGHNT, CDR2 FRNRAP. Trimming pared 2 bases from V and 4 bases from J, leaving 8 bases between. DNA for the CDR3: TGTGCTAGTGGTTTGAGGGTATCAGAGACCCAGTACTTC. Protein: CASGLRVSETQYF.

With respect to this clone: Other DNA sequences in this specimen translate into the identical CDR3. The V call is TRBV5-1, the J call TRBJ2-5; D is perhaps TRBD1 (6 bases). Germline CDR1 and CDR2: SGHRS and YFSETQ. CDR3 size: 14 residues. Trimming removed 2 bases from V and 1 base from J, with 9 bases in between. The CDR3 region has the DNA TGCGCCAGCAGCTTAGGGACATCCCAAGAGACCCAGTACTTC. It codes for CASSLGTSQETQYF.

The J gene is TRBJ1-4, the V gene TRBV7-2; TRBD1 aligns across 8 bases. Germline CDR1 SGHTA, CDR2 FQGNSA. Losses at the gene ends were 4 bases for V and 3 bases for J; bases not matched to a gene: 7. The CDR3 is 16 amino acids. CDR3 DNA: TGTGCCAGCAGCTACTGGCAGGGGGCCTCTAATGAAAAACTGTTTTTT. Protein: CASSYWQGASNEKLFF.

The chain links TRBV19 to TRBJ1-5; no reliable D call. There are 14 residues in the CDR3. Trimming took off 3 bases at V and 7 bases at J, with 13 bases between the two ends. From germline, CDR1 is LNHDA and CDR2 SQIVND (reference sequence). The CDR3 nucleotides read TGTGCCAGTAGTATGGTAGGCCCCGGGCAGCCCCAGCATTTT. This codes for CASSMVGPGQPQHF.

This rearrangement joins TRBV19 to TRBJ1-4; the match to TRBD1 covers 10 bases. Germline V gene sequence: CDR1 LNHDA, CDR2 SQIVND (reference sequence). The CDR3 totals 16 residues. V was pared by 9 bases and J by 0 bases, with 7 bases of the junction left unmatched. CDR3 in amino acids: CASRDRGLATNEKLFF. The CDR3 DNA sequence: TGTGCCAGCCGGGACAGGGGCCTTGCAACTAATGAAAAACTGTTTTTT.

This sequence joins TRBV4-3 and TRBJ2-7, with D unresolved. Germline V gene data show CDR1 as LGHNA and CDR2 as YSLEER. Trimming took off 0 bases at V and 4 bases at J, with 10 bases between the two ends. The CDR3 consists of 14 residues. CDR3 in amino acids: CASSQDRPYYEQYF. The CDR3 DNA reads TGCGCCAGCAGCCAAGATCGGCCTTATTACGAGCAGTACTTC.

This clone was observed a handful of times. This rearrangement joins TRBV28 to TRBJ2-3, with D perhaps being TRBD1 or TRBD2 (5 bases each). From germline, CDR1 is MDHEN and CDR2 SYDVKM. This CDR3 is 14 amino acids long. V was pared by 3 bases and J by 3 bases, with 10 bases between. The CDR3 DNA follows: TGTGCCAGCAGTTTTGAGGGGCGTACAGATACGCAGTATTTT. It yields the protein CASSFEGRTDTQYF.

CDR3 residues: CASTRSGGNYEQYF. CDR3 DNA sequence: TGTGCCAGCACCCGATCCGGGGGAAACTACGAGCAGTACTTC. This rearrangement joins TRBV7-2 to TRBJ2-7, with D tentatively TRBD2 (6 bases). This CDR3 spans 14 amino acids. Germline CDR1 reads SGHTA; CDR2 reads FQGNSA. V shed 7 bases and J shed 3 bases, with 16 bases lying between them. The full variable domain, its missing parts supplied by reference TRBV7-2 and TRBJ2-7, is GAGVSQSPSNKVTEKGKDVELRCDPISGHTALYWYRQSLGQGLEFLIYFQGNSAPDKSGLPSDRFSAERTGGSVSTLTIQRTQQEDSAVYLCASTRSGGNYEQYFGPGTRLTVT.

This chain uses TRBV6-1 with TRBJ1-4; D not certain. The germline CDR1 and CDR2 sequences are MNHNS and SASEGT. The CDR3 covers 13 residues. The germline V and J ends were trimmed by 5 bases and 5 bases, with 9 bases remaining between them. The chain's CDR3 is CASSPAQNEKLFF. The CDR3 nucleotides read TGTGCCAGCAGTCCCGCACAGAATGAAAAACTGTTTTTT.

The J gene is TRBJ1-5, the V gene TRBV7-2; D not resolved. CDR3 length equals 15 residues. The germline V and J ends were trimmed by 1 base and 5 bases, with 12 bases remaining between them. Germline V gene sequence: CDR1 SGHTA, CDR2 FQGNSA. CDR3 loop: CASSLVPGTYQPQHF. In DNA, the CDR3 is TGTGCCAGCAGCTTAGTGCCCGGAACCTATCAGCCCCAGCATTTT.

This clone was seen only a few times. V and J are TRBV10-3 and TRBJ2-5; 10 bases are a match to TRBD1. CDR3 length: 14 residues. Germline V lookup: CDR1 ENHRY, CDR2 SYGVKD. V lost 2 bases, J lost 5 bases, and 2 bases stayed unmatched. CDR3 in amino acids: CAISEMDRGETQYF. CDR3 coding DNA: TGTGCCATCAGTGAGATGGACAGGGGGGAGACCCAGTACTTC.

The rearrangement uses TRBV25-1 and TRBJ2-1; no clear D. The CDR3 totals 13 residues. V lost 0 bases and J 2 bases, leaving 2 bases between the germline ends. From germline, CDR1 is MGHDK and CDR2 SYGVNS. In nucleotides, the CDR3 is TGTGCCAGCAGTGAATATACCTACAATGAGCAGTTCTTC. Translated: CASSEYTYNEQFF.

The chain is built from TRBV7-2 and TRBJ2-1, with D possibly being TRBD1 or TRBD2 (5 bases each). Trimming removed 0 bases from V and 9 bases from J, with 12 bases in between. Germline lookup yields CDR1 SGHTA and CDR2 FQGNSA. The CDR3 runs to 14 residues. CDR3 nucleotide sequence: TGTGCCAGCAGCTTAGCGGGGGTTGGGACTGAGCAGTTCTTC. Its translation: CASSLAGVGTEQFF.

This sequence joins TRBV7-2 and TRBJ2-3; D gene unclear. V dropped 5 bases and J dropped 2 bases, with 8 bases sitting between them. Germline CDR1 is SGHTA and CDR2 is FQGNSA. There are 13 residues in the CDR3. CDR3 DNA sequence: TGTGCCAGCAGCAAGCCGTACACAGATACGCAGTATTTT. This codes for CASSKPYTDTQYF. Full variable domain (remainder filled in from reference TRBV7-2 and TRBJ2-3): GAGVSQSPSNKVTEKGKDVELRCDPISGHTALYWYRQSLGQGLEFLIYFQGNSAPDKSGLPSDRFSAERTGGSVSTLTIQRTQQEDSAVYLCASSKPYTDTQYFGPGTRLTVL.

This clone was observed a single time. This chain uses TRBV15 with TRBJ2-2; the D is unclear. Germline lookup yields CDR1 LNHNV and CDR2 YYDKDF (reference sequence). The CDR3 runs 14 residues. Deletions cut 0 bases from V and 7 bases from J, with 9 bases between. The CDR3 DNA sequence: TGTGCCACCAGCAGAGATTATACTGGCGGGGAGCTGTTTTTT. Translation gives CATSRDYTGGELFF.

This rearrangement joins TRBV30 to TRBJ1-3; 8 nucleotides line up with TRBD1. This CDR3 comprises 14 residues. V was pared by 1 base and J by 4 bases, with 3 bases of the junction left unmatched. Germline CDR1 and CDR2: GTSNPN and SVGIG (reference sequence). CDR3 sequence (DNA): TGTGCCTGGAGTGCCGGGACAGGAGGAAACACCATATATTTT. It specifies CAWSAGTGGNTIYF.

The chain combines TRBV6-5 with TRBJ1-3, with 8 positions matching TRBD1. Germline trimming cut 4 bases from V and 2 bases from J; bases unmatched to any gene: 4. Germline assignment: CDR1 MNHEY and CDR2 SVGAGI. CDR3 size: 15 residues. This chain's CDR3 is CASSSPQGAGNTIYF. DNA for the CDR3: TGTGCCAGCAGTTCCCCACAGGGGGCTGGAAACACCATATATTTT.

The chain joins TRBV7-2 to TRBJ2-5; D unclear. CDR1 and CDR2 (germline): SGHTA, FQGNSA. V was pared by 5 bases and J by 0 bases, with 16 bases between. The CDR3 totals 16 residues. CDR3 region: CASSQYISTYQETQYF. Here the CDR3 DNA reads TGTGCCAGCAGCCAATACATCTCCACGTACCAAGAGACCCAGTACTTC.

The DNA for the CDR3 is TGTGCCAGCGGAAAGGGGACAATCTATGGCTACACCTTC. Protein sequence: CASGKGTIYGYTF. This chain connects TRBV5-6 to TRBJ1-2; a possible D gene is TRBD1 (6 bases). CDR3 length: 13 residues. From germline, CDR1 is SGHDT and CDR2 YYEEEE. V lost 7 bases and J 4 bases, leaving 14 bases between the germline ends.

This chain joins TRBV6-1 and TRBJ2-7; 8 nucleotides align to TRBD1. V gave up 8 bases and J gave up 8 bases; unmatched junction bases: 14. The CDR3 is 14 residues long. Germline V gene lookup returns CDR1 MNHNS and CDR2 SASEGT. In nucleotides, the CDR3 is TGTGCCAGCCGAGTCGCAGGGGGCGGTAAGAAGCAGTACTTC. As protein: CASRVAGGGKKQYF.

The CDR3 DNA is TGCAGCGTTGAAGATCGAGGGGCCACAGATACGCAGTATTTT. Its protein product is CSVEDRGATDTQYF. The chain joins TRBV29-1 to TRBJ2-3; TRBD1 or TRBD2 may be the D gene (5 bases each). The CDR3 covers 14 residues. The germline V and J ends were trimmed by 0 bases and 2 bases, with 9 bases remaining between them. Germline assignment: CDR1 SQVTM and CDR2 ANQGSEA.

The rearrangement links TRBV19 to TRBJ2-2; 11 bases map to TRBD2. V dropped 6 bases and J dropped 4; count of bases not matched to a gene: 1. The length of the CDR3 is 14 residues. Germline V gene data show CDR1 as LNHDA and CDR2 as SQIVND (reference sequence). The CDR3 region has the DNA TGTGCCAGTAGGGGACTAGCGGCCACCGGGGAGCTGTTTTTT. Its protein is CASRGLAATGELFF. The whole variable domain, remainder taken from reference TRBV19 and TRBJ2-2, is DGGITQSPKYLFRKEGQNVTLSCEQNLNHDAMYWYRQDPGQGLRLIYYSQIVNDFQKGDIAEGYSVSREKKESFPLTVTSAQKNPTAFYLCASRGLAATGELFFGEGSRLTVL.

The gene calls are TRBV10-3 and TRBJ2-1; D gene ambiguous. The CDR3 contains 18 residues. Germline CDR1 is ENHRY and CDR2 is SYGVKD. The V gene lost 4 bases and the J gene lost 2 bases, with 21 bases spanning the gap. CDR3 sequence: CAISAAASSHPPYNEQFF. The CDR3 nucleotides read TGTGCCATCAGTGCGGCAGCTTCTAGTCACCCCCCCTACAATGAGCAGTTCTTC.

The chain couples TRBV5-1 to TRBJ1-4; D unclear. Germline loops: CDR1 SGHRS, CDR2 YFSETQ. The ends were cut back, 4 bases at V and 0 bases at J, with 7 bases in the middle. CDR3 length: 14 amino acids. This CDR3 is CASSMGPTNEKLFF. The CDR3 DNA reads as TGCGCCAGCAGCATGGGTCCAACTAATGAAAAACTGTTTTTT.

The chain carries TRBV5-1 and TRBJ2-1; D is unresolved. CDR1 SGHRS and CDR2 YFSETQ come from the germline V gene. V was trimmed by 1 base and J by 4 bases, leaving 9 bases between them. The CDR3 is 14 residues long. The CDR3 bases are TGCGCCAGCAGCTTGATGGCAGATTACAATGAGCAGTTCTTC. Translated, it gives CASSLMADYNEQFF.